The TCR beta chain described here comes from a study of radiation and T cells in renal cell carcinoma. Overall study: Nephrectomy followed 15 Gy stereotactic body radiation by 4 weeks. Study conclusions and caveats: Top tumor clonotypes rose in blood 2 weeks post-radiation, then contracted.

V was shortened by 4 bases and J by 4 bases, with 20 bases between the two germline ends. CDR1 is SGHKS and CDR2 is YYEKEE in the germline V gene (reference sequence). The CDR3 runs 17 residues. Time point reported: blood 2 weeks post-SBRT. Treatment here: 15 Gy SBRT to primary tumor, nephrectomy 4 weeks later. Produced via immunoSEQ multiplex PCR; TCRdb's table is partial and in-frame only. The sample gives roughly 80,000 clones, 65% to 90% of which show up once; about 23% is in the top ten. About this clone itself: The target antigen is unknown.

The chain combines TRBV5-5 with TRBJ2-2, with a possible D match to TRBD2 (5 bases). The sequencing here drew on blood, taken from a patient whose treatment included radiotherapy and nephrectomy. The TCR comes from a woman aged 50 to 60 with renal cell carcinoma. CDR3 DNA: TGTGCCAGCAGCCTCCTCTCCGGGAACATAGGCACCGGGGAGCTGTTTTTT. It codes for CASSLLSGNIGTGELFF.